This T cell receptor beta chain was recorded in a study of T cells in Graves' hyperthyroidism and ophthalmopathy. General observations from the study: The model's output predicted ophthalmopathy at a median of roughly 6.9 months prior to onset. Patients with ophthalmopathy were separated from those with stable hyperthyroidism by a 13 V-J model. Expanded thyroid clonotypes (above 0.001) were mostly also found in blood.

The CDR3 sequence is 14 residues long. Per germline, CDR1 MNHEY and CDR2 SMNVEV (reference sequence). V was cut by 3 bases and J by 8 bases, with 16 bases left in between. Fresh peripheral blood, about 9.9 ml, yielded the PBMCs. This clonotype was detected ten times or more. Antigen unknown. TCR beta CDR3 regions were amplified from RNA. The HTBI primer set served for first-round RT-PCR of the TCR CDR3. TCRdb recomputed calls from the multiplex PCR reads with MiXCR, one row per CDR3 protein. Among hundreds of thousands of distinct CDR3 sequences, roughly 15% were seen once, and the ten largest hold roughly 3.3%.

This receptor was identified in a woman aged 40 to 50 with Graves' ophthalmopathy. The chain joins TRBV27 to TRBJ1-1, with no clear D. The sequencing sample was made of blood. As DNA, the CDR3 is TGTGCCAGCAGTTTTGGGTTCGGGAGAACAGAAGCTTTCTTT. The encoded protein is CASSFGFGRTEAFF.